The 3 T cell receptor beta chains below come from one sample, sequenced in a study of human versus mouse CDR3 diversity and MHC coevolution. The repertoire was sequenced with immunoSEQ multiplex PCR; TCRdb's copy has only in-frame clones and lacks some. In the table there are 80,000 or so clones, 90% to 95% of which are singletons. Sequencing input: naive CD4+ T cells from blood. Subset noted: CD45RO-negative CD62L-positive naive CD4 T cells. The receptor set was obtained from a person aged 25 to 69 in good health.

The rearrangement joins TRBV7-8 to TRBJ2-2; D is uncertain. The CDR3 is 13 residues long. Germline assignment: CDR1 SGHVS and CDR2 FQNEAQ. V was clipped by 5 bases and J by 7 bases, with 11 bases between them. CDR3 coding DNA: TGTGCCAGCAGCCCAGTAAATCACGGGGAGCTGTTTTTT. It codes for CASSPVNHGELFF.

This chain links TRBV7-2 with TRBJ2-2, with TRBD1 matching 10 bases. Unmatched junction bases numbered 6, after V lost 4 bases and J lost 7 bases. The CDR3 consists of 15 residues. Germline V gives CDR1 SGHTA, CDR2 FQGNSA. In nucleotides, the CDR3 is TGTGCCAGCAGCTCTGGACAGGGGGATGACGGGGAGCTGTTTTTT. Its translation is CASSSGQGDDGELFF.

V is TRBV9 and J is TRBJ2-3, with D maybe TRBD1 (5 bases). This CDR3 is built from 13 residues. Trimming cost V 3 bases and J 4 bases, with 9 bases left between them. The germline gives CDR1 SGDLS, CDR2 YYNGEE. CDR3 sequence (DNA): TGTGCCAGCAGCGCAGGGATAGCAGATACGCAGTATTTT. Protein: CASSAGIADTQYF.